Described below is a single T cell receptor beta chain sequence and its context. The antigen is not known. This sample is drawn from a study of response to subunit inactivated influenza vaccine. TCRdb used MiXCR to reprocess the RT-PCR reads, holding one entry per CDR3 protein. The data contain approximately 500,000 distinct CDR3 sequences, about 15% of them seen just once; the ten biggest clones take up around 10%. Whole-study results and caveats: The authors suggested that every seasonal influenza vaccination recruits few new T cells.

The ends were cut back, 10 bases at V and 3 bases at J, with 18 bases in the middle. Per the germline V gene, CDR1 is LGHNA and CDR2 is YNFKEQ. The CDR3 extends over 14 amino acids. The chain carries TRBV4-2 and TRBJ1-1, with D hard to call. The sequencing used PBMCs from blood, collected roughly 12 days after vaccination. This TCR was recovered from a man between 50 and 59 years old who received an inactivated influenza vaccine. The chain's CDR3 is CAMGPGLVYTEAFF. The CDR3 DNA reads TGTGCCATGGGCCCCGGGCTCGTCTACACTGAAGCTTTCTTT.